The clone carrying this T cell receptor (beta chain) was counted between two and nine times. Its antigen is unidentified. The CDR3 runs to 13 residues. In germline, CDR1 is SEHNR, CDR2 FQNEAQ (reference sequence). The trim removed 6 bases at V and 7 bases at J, leaving 8 bases unmatched. This specimen belongs to a study of beta chain features in type 1 diabetes. Regarding the study as a whole: Cells that show high TCR expression could be over-represented by cDNA sequencing. It was possible that PCR favored shorter templates, equally so in patients and controls. Researchers report that Type 1 diabetes patients had moderately but significantly shorter TCRB CDR3s across all four CD4+ subsets.

Sorting based on CD45RO/CCR7/CD25/CD127/CD95/CD27 separated CD4+ naive, central memory, regulatory and stem cell-like memory cells. The whole isolated RNA underwent reverse transcription, so sequencing captured expressed TCRB transcripts. Here immunoSEQ multiplex PCR was the method, and the copy in TCRdb shows in-frame clones only, minus some. Counted here are 200,000 to 300,000 clones, about 15% occurring once; the ten biggest clones make up 0.015% to 0.02%. The origin of this receptor is a man aged 30 to 45 with type 1 diabetes. The rearrangement links TRBV7-9 to TRBJ1-2; TRBD1 matches at 7 bases. The sequencing sample was made of naive CD4+ T cells from blood. The CDR3 reads CASRPGTDSGYTF. CDR3 coding DNA: TGTGCCAGCAGACCCGGGACAGATAGTGGCTACACCTTC.